The source of this TCR beta chain is a study of cytomegalovirus exposure and HLA in healthy donors. The PCR ran on 60 Vbeta and 13 Jbeta primers. Methods used by the authors: In a later analysis, roughly 11 million of some 80 million unique beta chains occurred in at least two donors. This table comes from immunoSEQ multiplex PCR, and its TCRdb copy is limited to in-frame clones, with some not included. V and J calls and clone size are as listed in that table; D and trimming were resolved from the DNA. The table shows tens of thousands of clones, with around 80% occurring only once. Study findings and constraints: A prior analysis recorded that most TCR beta V segments were productive about 87% or about 30% of the time. In a later analysis, V- and J-gene trimming of beta chains associated with a DCLRE1C missense variant, replicated independently.

About this clone itself: Its antigen is not identified.

The germline gives CDR1 SGHAT, CDR2 FQNNGV. V was pared by 1 base and J by 6 bases, with 10 bases between. CDR3 size: 14 residues. This rearrangement joins TRBV11-2 to TRBJ2-1; no reliable D call. The specimen was PBMCs. The clonotype was recovered from a woman in her thirties in good health and CMV-seronegative. CDR3 DNA sequence: TGTGCCAGCAGCTTAGGCTTCAGTTTCAATGAGCAGTTCTTC. Its protein product is CASSLGFSFNEQFF.